The clone carrying this T cell receptor beta chain was recorded at least ten times. Its antigen remains unidentified. Via MiXCR, TCRdb re-called the multiplex PCR reads, giving one row per CDR3 protein. The table has over 60,000 distinct CDR3 sequences, over 40% seen once. There are 16 residues in the CDR3. Germline V gene data show CDR1 as SGHNT and CDR2 as YENEEA. V dropped 0 bases and J dropped 2 bases, with 13 bases sitting between them. The sample comes from a study of breast tumors, draining lymph nodes, adjacent tissues. Findings and limits, study-wide: Tumor repertoires ranked between lymph nodes and nontumor tissue in diversity, with V and J gene preferences. Luminal-like breast cancer showed significantly higher tumor–nontumor repertoire similarity than basal-like. Tumor T cell lymph node origin was a supported hypothesis, not proven. The data were judged consistent with most tumor T cells coming from lymph node and expanding in tumor.

The sequence derives from a female donor with breast cancer. Some clones in this sample may be carry-over from other donors' samples. Sample: breast tumor tissue. The gene calls are TRBV11-3 and TRBJ1-2; D is ambiguous. This CDR3 is CASSLDLWAANYGYTF. CDR3 DNA: TGTGCCAGCAGCTTAGATCTTTGGGCAGCCAACTATGGCTACACCTTC.